These T cell receptor beta chains were read from a single sample in a study of regulatory T cells in long-lasting Graves disease. TCRdb re-analysed the multiplex PCR reads in MiXCR, keeping a single row per CDR3 protein. The table lists fewer than 400,000 distinct CDR3 sequences, roughly 18% of them singletons. The sample in question was peripheral blood mononuclear cells (PBMCs), obtained at new diagnosis, from a patient treated with antithyroid drugs. Receptors originate from a female donor with Graves disease. The CDR3 runs from the conserved cysteine through the conserved F or W. The D gene is left open where the match is weak. The size of a clone is reported for some rows only, either as once, few or many, or as a class for expanded clones.

j_call d_call clone_size v_call cdr3_aa cdr3_nt
TRBJ1-6 NA NA TRBV20-1 CSASPLRYNSPLHF TGCAGTGCTAGTCCACTAAGATATAATTCACCCCTCCACTTT
TRBJ2-7 TRBD2 many TRBV7-9 CASSAGLAGNYEQYF TGTGCCAGCAGCGCCGGACTAGCGGGGAACTACGAGCAGTACTTC
TRBJ2-7 TRBD1 many TRBV28 CASRRQGLSYEQYF TGTGCCAGCAGGCGACAGGGGTTATCCTACGAGCAGTACTTC
TRBJ2-3 TRBD2 many TRBV11-2 CASSSSGGNTQYF TGTGCCAGCAGCTCTAGCGGGGGGAATACGCAGTATTTT
TRBJ2-7 NA many TRBV2 CASTRDRTSRLEQYF TGTGCCAGCACACGGGACAGGACTAGCAGGTTAGAGCAGTACTTC
TRBJ2-5 TRBD2 NA TRBV2 CASSVRTSGREETQYF TGTGCCAGCAGCGTCCGGACTAGCGGGAGGGAGGAGACCCAGTACTTC
TRBJ1-4 NA many TRBV30 CAWSALGSRRVNEKLFF TGTGCCTGGAGTGCCTTGGGGTCCAGAAGAGTTAATGAAAAACTGTTTTTT
TRBJ2-7 NA few TRBV20-1 CSGLRGSYEQYF TGCAGTGGACTCAGGGGATCCTACGAGCAGTACTTC
TRBJ1-6 NA many TRBV20-1 CSARRGESPLHF TGCAGTGCTAGAAGGGGGGAGTCACCCCTCCACTTT
TRBJ2-1 NA NA TRBV18 CASSPPGGLSYNEQFF TGTGCCAGCTCACCACCGGGAGGACTCTCCTACAATGAGCAGTTCTTC
TRBJ2-1 NA NA TRBV12-3/TRBV12-4 CASRQGAEQFF TGTGCCAGCAGACAGGGAGCAGAGCAGTTCTTC
TRBJ2-3 TRBD1 many TRBV12-3/TRBV12-4 CASSRQGSTDTQYF TGTGCCAGCAGCCGACAGGGTAGCACAGATACGCAGTATTTT
TRBJ2-1 NA NA TRBV20-1 CSASSGNEQFF TGCAGTGCTAGTAGTGGCAATGAGCAGTTCTTC
TRBJ2-7 NA few TRBV14 CASSVSTVDEQYF TGTGCCAGCAGCGTGTCAACTGTGGACGAGCAGTACTTC
TRBJ2-3 TRBD2 few TRBV28 CASSPQAGVHTQYF TGTGCCAGCAGTCCCCAAGCGGGAGTTCATACGCAGTATTTT
TRBJ2-2 NA many TRBV7-9 CASSPPRGNTGELFF TGTGCCAGCAGCCCACCCCGGGGGAACACCGGGGAGCTGTTTTTT
TRBJ2-6 TRBD2 NA TRBV3-1 CASSQKLAGYSGANVLTF TGTGCCAGCAGCCAAAAACTAGCGGGGTACTCTGGGGCCAACGTCCTGACTTTC
TRBJ1-4 NA NA TRBV7-2 CASEQMTGGKLFF TGTGCCAGCGAGCAAATGACAGGTGGAAAACTGTTTTTT
TRBJ2-5 NA many TRBV7-9 CATPGRDGTQETQYF TGTGCCACCCCCGGGCGGGACGGTACGCAAGAGACCCAGTACTTC
TRBJ1-1 NA NA TRBV13 CASSLGQGRAFF TGTGCCAGCAGCTTAGGACAGGGTAGAGCTTTCTTT
TRBJ2-3 NA many TRBV2 CASSPRTSTDTQYF TGTGCCAGCAGTCCCCGGACTAGCACAGATACGCAGTATTTT
TRBJ2-3 TRBD2 NA TRBV5-4 CASSPSGRGSDTQYF TGTGCCAGCAGCCCTAGCGGGAGAGGCTCAGATACGCAGTATTTT
TRBJ1-1 NA NA TRBV14 CASSYVGTEAFF TGTGCCAGCAGCTACGTTGGGACTGAAGCTTTCTTT
TRBJ1-5 NA few TRBV27 CASSFLSSNQPQHF TGTGCCAGCAGTTTTCTCAGCAGCAATCAGCCCCAGCATTTT
TRBJ1-4 NA NA TRBV25-1 CASAGATNEKLCF TGTGCCAGTGCAGGGGCAACTAATGAAAAACTGTGTTTT
TRBJ2-1 TRBD2 many TRBV6-4 CASSGTSGDSGEQFF TGTGCCAGCAGTGGGACTAGCGGGGATAGCGGTGAGCAGTTCTTC